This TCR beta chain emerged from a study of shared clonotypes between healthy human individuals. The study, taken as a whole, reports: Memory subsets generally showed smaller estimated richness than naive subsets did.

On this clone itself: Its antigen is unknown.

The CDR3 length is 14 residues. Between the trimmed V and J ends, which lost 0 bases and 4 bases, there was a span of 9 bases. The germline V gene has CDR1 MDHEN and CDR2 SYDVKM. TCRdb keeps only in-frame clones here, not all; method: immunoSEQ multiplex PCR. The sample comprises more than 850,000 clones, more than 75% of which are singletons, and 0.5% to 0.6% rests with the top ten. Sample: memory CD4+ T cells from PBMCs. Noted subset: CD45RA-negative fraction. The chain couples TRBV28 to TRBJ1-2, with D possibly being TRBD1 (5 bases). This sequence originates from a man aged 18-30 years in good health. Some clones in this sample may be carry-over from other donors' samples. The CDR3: CASSLWTVPYGYTF. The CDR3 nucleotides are TGTGCCAGCAGTTTATGGACAGTCCCCTATGGCTACACCTTC.